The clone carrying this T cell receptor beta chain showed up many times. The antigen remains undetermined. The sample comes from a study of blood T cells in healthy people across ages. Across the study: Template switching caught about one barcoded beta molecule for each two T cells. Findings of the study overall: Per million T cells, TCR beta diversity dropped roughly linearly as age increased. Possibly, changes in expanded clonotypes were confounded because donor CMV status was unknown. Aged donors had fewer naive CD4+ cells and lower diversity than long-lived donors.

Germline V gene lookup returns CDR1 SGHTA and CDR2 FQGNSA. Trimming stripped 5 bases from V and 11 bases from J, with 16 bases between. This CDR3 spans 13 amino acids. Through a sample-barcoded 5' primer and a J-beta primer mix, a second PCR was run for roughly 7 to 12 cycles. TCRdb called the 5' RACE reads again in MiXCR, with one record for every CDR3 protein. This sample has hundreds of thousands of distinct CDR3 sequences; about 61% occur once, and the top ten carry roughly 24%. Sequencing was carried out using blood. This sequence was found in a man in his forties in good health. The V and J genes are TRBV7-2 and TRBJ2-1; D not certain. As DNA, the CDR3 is TGTGCCAGCAGCCCCGAAACAGCATTTCAGCAGTTCTTC. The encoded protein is CASSPETAFQQFF.